This section outlines one T cell receptor beta chain sequence together with its context. Trimming left V 9 bases short and J 4 bases short, with 16 bases between. CDR3 length: 14 amino acids. The germline V gene encodes CDR1 SGHTA and CDR2 FQGNSA. The data were taken from a study of radiation and T cells in renal cell carcinoma. This table comes from immunoSEQ multiplex PCR, and its TCRdb copy is limited to in-frame clones, with some not included. The sample carries fewer than 200,000 clones, about 87% recorded once. The time point denotes: blood 4 weeks post-SBRT, at nephrectomy. Treatment denoted: 15 Gy SBRT to primary tumor, nephrectomy 4 weeks later. Nephrectomy followed 15 Gy stereotactic body radiation by 4 weeks.

This chain connects TRBV7-2 to TRBJ2-1; a possible D gene is TRBD1 (6 bases). The source material was blood, sampled from a patient whose treatment included radiotherapy and nephrectomy. The sequence derives from a woman between 50 and 59 years old with renal cell carcinoma. In DNA form, the CDR3 reads TGTGCCAGTACGAAGGGGGTAGGGTACAATGAGCAGTTCTTC. Translating gives CASTKGVGYNEQFF.